One and the same sample provided the 29 T cell receptor beta chains below, sequenced in a study of a mutant IDH1 vaccine in newly diagnosed glioma. The table came from immunoSEQ multiplex PCR; TCRdb's copy has only in-frame clones and leaves some out. The sample yields 55,000 to 65,000 clones, about 80% seen once. Antigens for these TCRs are unknown. Time point indicated: week 11, during vaccination. The vaccine gave 300 ug of a 20-mer mutant IDH1 peptide subcutaneously per dose. Sample: PBMCs, taken from a glioma patient whose treatment included an IDH1 peptide vaccine. These receptor sequences come from a young man with glioma.

The V gene is TRBV5-1, the J gene TRBJ1-6; the D is unclear. The germline V gene has CDR1 SGHRS and CDR2 YFSETQ. Deletions cut 0 bases from V and 7 bases from J, with 11 bases between. The CDR3 totals 15 residues. The CDR3 DNA reads as TGCGCCAGCAGCTTGGAGCAGGCTCAGAATTCACCCCTCCACTTT. It yields the protein CASSLEQAQNSPLHF.

V and J are TRBV30 and TRBJ2-5, with 10 nucleotides matching TRBD1. The last part of the DNA fits TRBJ2-7 better; the J call may be wrong. This CDR3 is built from 14 residues. The germline gives CDR1 GTSNPN, CDR2 SVGIG (reference sequence). CDR3 sequence: CAWTGTGVSYEQYF. DNA for the CDR3: TGTGCCTGGACCGGGACAGGGGTCTCCTACGAGCAGTACTTC.

This rearrangement joins TRBV4-3 to TRBJ1-2; no reliable D call. Looked up from germline, CDR1 is LGHNA and CDR2 is YSLEER. Between the trimmed V and J ends, which lost 0 bases and 3 bases, there was a span of 11 bases. The CDR3 consists of 15 residues. Here the CDR3 reads CASSQDPGSDYGYTF. CDR3 nucleotide sequence: TGCGCCAGCAGCCAAGATCCGGGGAGCGACTATGGCTACACCTTC.

This chain joins TRBV2 and TRBJ2-7, with D possibly matching TRBD2 (6 bases). V was trimmed by 6 bases and J by 3 bases, leaving 15 bases between them. This CDR3 is 14 amino acids long. In germline, CDR1 is SNHLY, CDR2 FYNNEI. The CDR3 sequence: CASRGGSRGYEQYF. The DNA for the CDR3 is TGTGCCAGCAGGGGGGGTTCTAGGGGCTACGAGCAGTACTTC.

A note on this clone: One junction end disagrees with the germline gene, perhaps due to a read error. This chain connects TRBV5-1 to TRBJ2-2; 10 positions agree with TRBD2. The length of the CDR3 is 15 residues. Per the germline V gene, CDR1 is SGHRS and CDR2 is YFSETQ. The CDR3: CASSLGTSVAGELFF. CDR3 in DNA: TGCGCCAGCAGTTTGGGGACTAGCGTTGCCGGGGAGCTGTTTTTT.

This clone was observed once. The genes are TRBV29-1 and TRBJ2-1; the D is unclear. The CDR3 loop spans 10 amino acids. V was pared by 4 bases and J by 6 bases, with 4 bases between. CDR1 and CDR2 from the germline V gene are SQVTM and ANQGSEA. DNA for the CDR3: TGCAGCGTTGGTGCCAATGAGCAGTTCTTC. Protein sequence: CSVGANEQFF.

The rearrangement links TRBV6-5 to TRBJ1-1; no definite D call. Germline V CDR1 and CDR2: MNHEY, SVGAGI. V was clipped by 0 bases and J by 4 bases, with 15 bases between them. There are 16 residues in the CDR3. The CDR3 spells CASSYSNGKIGTEAFF. CDR3 coding DNA: TGTGCCAGCAGTTACTCGAATGGTAAAATTGGCACTGAAGCTTTCTTT.

This chain uses TRBV19 with TRBJ1-1, with TRBD1 identical over 10 bases. The CDR3 loop spans 15 amino acids. The J segment lost 3 bases and the V segment lost 4 bases, leaving 5 bases of the junction unmatched. The germline gives CDR1 LNHDA, CDR2 SQIVND (reference sequence). The CDR3 here is CASSRTGGPDTEAFF. The CDR3 bases are TGTGCCAGTAGTAGGACAGGGGGTCCCGACACTGAAGCTTTCTTT.

The rearrangement links TRBV18 to TRBJ1-2; perhaps TRBD1 as D (6 bases). The V gene's germline CDR1 is KGHSH and CDR2 LQKENI. This CDR3 has 12 amino acids. Trimming removed 5 bases at V and 5 bases at J, with 9 bases between. CDR3 nucleotides: TGTGCCAGCTCATCCGGGACATATGGCTACACCTTC. Translated: CASSSGTYGYTF. The full variable domain, completed using reference TRBV18 and TRBJ1-2, is NAGVMQNPRHLVRRRGQEARLRCSPMKGHSHVYWYRQLPEEGLKFMVYLQKENIIDESGMPKERFSAEFPKEGPSILRIQQVVRGDSAAYFCASSSGTYGYTFGSGTRLTVV.

This sequence joins TRBV6-1 and TRBJ2-2; D is unclear. Between the trimmed V and J ends, which lost 2 bases and 7 bases, there was a span of 5 bases. The CDR3 contains 12 residues. The V gene's germline CDR1 is MNHNS and CDR2 SASEGT. CDR3 sequence (DNA): TGTGCCAGCAGTGAACTCTTCGGGGAGCTGTTTTTT. Amino acid sequence: CASSELFGELFF.

The chain joins TRBV20-1 to TRBJ1-4; D is undetermined. The germline gives CDR1 DFQATT, CDR2 SNEGSKA (reference sequence). The CDR3 contains 11 residues. V lost 5 bases and J lost 8, with 9 bases in between. CDR3 sequence reads: CSAQTREKLFF. DNA of the CDR3: TGCAGTGCTCAAACAAGGGAAAAACTGTTTTTT.

This chain joins TRBV28 and TRBJ1-1; 10 bases match TRBD1. Germline V gene sequence: CDR1 MDHEN, CDR2 SYDVKM. V lost 6 bases, J lost 6 bases, and 10 bases stayed unmatched. The length of the CDR3 is 15 residues. The CDR3 loop is CASSHRTGGFSEAFF. The CDR3, as DNA: TGTGCCAGCAGCCACCGGACAGGGGGTTTCTCTGAAGCTTTCTTT.

The chain employs TRBV7-9 and TRBJ2-2; D is possibly TRBD2 (6 bases). The CDR3 spans 15 residues. Trimming removed 5 bases at V and 0 bases at J, with 10 bases between. The germline gives CDR1 SEHNR, CDR2 FQNEAQ (reference sequence). CDR3 DNA: TGTGCCAGCAGCCCCCTAGCGCCGAACACCGGGGAGCTGTTTTTT. Translated: CASSPLAPNTGELFF. Supplemented by reference TRBV7-9 and TRBJ2-2, the full variable domain reads DTGVSQNPRHKITKRGQNVTFRCDPISEHNRLYWYRQTLGQGPEFLTYFQNEAQLEKSRLLSDRFSAERPKGSFSTLEIQRTEQGDSAMYLCASSPLAPNTGELFFGEGSRLTVL.

The J gene is TRBJ1-2, the V gene TRBV29-1; 7 positions agree with TRBD1. CDR1 SQVTM and CDR2 ANQGSEA come from the germline V gene. The junction had 14 bases not matched to a gene; V was cut back by 2 bases and J by 8 bases. This CDR3 is 15 amino acids long. CDR3 sequence reads: CSVEIGGANFGGYTF. The CDR3 bases are TGCAGCGTTGAAATAGGGGGCGCAAACTTTGGAGGCTACACCTTC.

The rearrangement links TRBV30 to TRBJ2-3; the D gene is possibly TRBD2 (6 bases). Germline CDR1 and CDR2: GTSNPN and SVGIG (reference sequence). Trimming took off 0 bases at V and 0 bases at J, with 13 bases between the two ends. The CDR3 totals 16 residues. The CDR3 DNA is TGTGCCTGGAGTGTACTCGGACGGGGGAGCACAGATACGCAGTATTTT. The encoded protein is CAWSVLGRGSTDTQYF.

The CDR3 coding sequence is TGTGCCAGCAGCCCCGTCGGGGGGTGGTATGGCTACACCTTC. Encoded protein: CASSPVGGWYGYTF. The chain employs TRBV7-2 and TRBJ1-2; a possible D gene is TRBD1 (5 bases). V dropped 5 bases and J dropped 5 bases, with 15 bases sitting between them. CDR1 and CDR2 from the germline V gene are SGHTA and FQGNSA. The CDR3 spans 14 residues.

This chain links TRBV7-2 with TRBJ1-5, with D tentatively TRBD1 (5 bases). The CDR3 totals 13 residues. Trimming removed 2 bases from V and 5 bases from J, with 7 bases in between. Germline values: CDR1 SGHTA, CDR2 FQGNSA. CDR3: CASSLQGDQPQHF. In DNA form, the CDR3 reads TGTGCCAGCAGCTTACAGGGAGATCAGCCCCAGCATTTT.

The V gene is TRBV13, the J gene TRBJ2-1, with D uncertain. V dropped 4 bases and J dropped 0 bases, with 13 bases sitting between them. The CDR3 length is 16 residues. The germline CDR1 and CDR2 sequences are PRHDT and FYEKMQ (reference sequence). DNA for the CDR3: TGTGCCAGCAGCTCGACACCAAGGAGCTCCTACAATGAGCAGTTCTTC. The encoded protein is CASSSTPRSSYNEQFF.

This clone is a singleton in its sample. V is TRBV6-4 and J is TRBJ2-5; D is perhaps TRBD1 or TRBD2 (5 bases each). The CDR3 is 15 residues long. The V end lost 6 bases, the J end lost 11 bases, and 25 bases lay between the germline ends. Germline CDR1 is MRHNA and CDR2 is SNTAGT. As DNA, the CDR3 is TGTGCCAGCAGCGTCCGGGGTCTTAGGGAAGGGGAGCAGTACTTC. Translation: CASSVRGLREGEQYF.

The chain is built from TRBV5-1 and TRBJ2-1; D may be TRBD1 (5 bases). With 2 bases removed from V and 8 bases from J, the gap between germline ends came to 8 bases. CDR1 is SGHRS and CDR2 is YFSETQ in the germline V gene. The CDR3 totals 12 residues. In nucleotides, the CDR3 is TGCGCCAGCAGCTTCCAGGGCGATGAGCAGTTCTTC. Protein sequence: CASSFQGDEQFF.

The chain couples TRBV19 to TRBJ1-1; D gene ambiguous. Germline values: CDR1 LNHDA, CDR2 SQIVND (reference sequence). This CDR3 comprises 15 residues. Trimming shortened V by 1 base and J by 3 bases, and 12 bases separated the two germline ends. Here the CDR3 DNA reads TGTGCCAGTAGTATAGGGTCCAGGCGGTACACTGAAGCTTTCTTT. Amino acids: CASSIGSRRYTEAFF.

V is TRBV11-2 and J is TRBJ2-7; D may be TRBD1 (6 bases). The germline CDR1 and CDR2 sequences are SGHAT and FQNNGV. There are 17 residues in the CDR3. Trimming stripped 4 bases from V and 7 bases from J, with 26 bases between. CDR3 sequence (DNA): TGTGCCAGCAGCTCAAGCTCCGACAGGTGGGATGCCGGAGAGCAGTACTTC. Translated, it gives CASSSSSDRWDAGEQYF. Looking up the rest from reference TRBV11-2 and TRBJ2-7 gives the full variable domain: EAGVAQSPRYKIIEKRQSVAFWCNPISGHATLYWYQQILGQGPKLLIQFQNNGVVDDSQLPKDRFSAERLKGVDSTLKIQPAKLEDSAVYLCASSSSSDRWDAGEQYFGPGTRLTVT.

This chain joins TRBV29-1 and TRBJ2-3; TRBD2 might be the D (5 bases). The CDR3 totals 14 residues. The ends were cut back, 1 base at V and 2 bases at J, with 10 bases in the middle. The V gene's germline CDR1 is SQVTM and CDR2 ANQGSEA. As DNA, the CDR3 is TGCAGCGTTGAAGTTCTTAGCGACACAGATACGCAGTATTTT. This sequence encodes CSVEVLSDTDTQYF.

This sequence joins TRBV28 and TRBJ1-2; no definite D call. Germline CDR1 is MDHEN and CDR2 is SYDVKM. The length of the CDR3 is 14 residues. V was cut by 10 bases and J by 3 bases, with 18 bases left in between. DNA of the CDR3: TGTGCCACCCAACTCCCTCATGGGGACTATGGCTACACCTTC. This sequence encodes CATQLPHGDYGYTF.

In its sample, this clone was seen once. The V gene is TRBV2, the J gene TRBJ2-7; 8 positions match TRBD1. J was trimmed by 3 bases and V by 8 bases; bases with no gene match: 6. There are 13 residues in the CDR3. Germline lookup yields CDR1 SNHLY and CDR2 FYNNEI. CDR3 loop: CASHPGTGYEQYF. CDR3 coding DNA: TGTGCCAGCCATCCTGGGACAGGCTACGAGCAGTACTTC.

The rearrangement links TRBV13 to TRBJ2-1; maybe TRBD1 (5 bases). The germline V gene has CDR1 PRHDT and CDR2 FYEKMQ (reference sequence). Trimming removed 5 bases from V and 0 bases from J, with 11 bases in between. The CDR3 consists of 15 residues. The DNA for the CDR3 is TGTGCCAGCAGCCAAGGGGCGAGCTCCTACAATGAGCAGTTCTTC. Translated, it gives CASSQGASSYNEQFF.

This rearrangement joins TRBV28 to TRBJ1-1; the match to TRBD1 covers 7 bases. The CDR3 runs 13 residues. Germline assignment: CDR1 MDHEN and CDR2 SYDVKM. J lost 10 bases, V lost 3 bases, and 8 bases had no gene match. CDR3 in amino acids: CASSLVRQGGAFF. CDR3 DNA: TGTGCCAGCAGTTTGGTTCGACAGGGAGGAGCTTTCTTT.

This clone appeared once. The gene calls are TRBV5-1 and TRBJ2-5; a possible D gene is TRBD1 (5 bases). Germline V gene sequence: CDR1 SGHRS, CDR2 YFSETQ. The CDR3 length is 16 residues. Deletions cut 4 bases from V and 5 bases from J, with 21 bases between. CDR3 coding DNA: TGCGCCAGCAGCGACCGCAGGGCATCCCTCTCGGAGACCCAGTACTTC. Protein product: CASSDRRASLSETQYF. The full variable domain, its missing parts supplied by reference TRBV5-1 and TRBJ2-5, is KAGVTQTPRYLIKTRGQQVTLSCSPISGHRSVSWYQQTPGQGLQFLFEYFSETQRNKGNFPGRFSGRQFSNSRSEMNVSTLELGDSALYLCASSDRRASLSETQYFGPGTRLLVL.

This clone appeared once. For the CDR3, the DNA is TGTGCCAGCAGCCTCTACCTTTGGACTAGCGGGAGCTACAATGAGCAGTTCTTC. Translating it yields CASSLYLWTSGSYNEQFF. The rearrangement links TRBV7-2 to TRBJ2-1, with TRBD2 matching over 13 bases. The CDR3 is 18 residues long. Germline CDR1 SGHTA, CDR2 FQGNSA. V shed 5 bases and J 3 bases; nucleotides not matched to a gene: 10. Full variable domain (missing parts from reference TRBV7-2 and TRBJ2-1): GAGVSQSPSNKVTEKGKDVELRCDPISGHTALYWYRQSLGQGLEFLIYFQGNSAPDKSGLPSDRFSAERTGGSVSTLTIQRTQQEDSAVYLCASSLYLWTSGSYNEQFFGPGTRLTVL.